A single sample is the source of the 3 T cell receptor beta chains below, sequenced in a study of blood T cell repertoires in COVID-19. The data were produced by immunoSEQ multiplex PCR, yet TCRdb's version contains in-frame clones alone and is incomplete. Among approximately 82,000 clones, 80% to 85% were seen once, and the ten largest hold 30% to 45%. Material: peripheral blood. These receptors were obtained from a woman in her 70s with acute or convalescent COVID-19.

This clone was counted between two and nine times. The chain couples TRBV7-2 to TRBJ2-1, with TRBD1 identical over 7 bases. The CDR3 is made up of 14 amino acids. Germline V gives CDR1 SGHTA, CDR2 FQGNSA. V dropped 1 base and J dropped 4; count of bases not matched to a gene: 1. DNA for the CDR3: TGTGCCAGCAGCTTAGGGGACAGATACAATGAGCAGTTCTTC. It specifies CASSLGDRYNEQFF. Complete variable domain (other parts from reference TRBV7-2 and TRBJ2-1): GAGVSQSPSNKVTEKGKDVELRCDPISGHTALYWYRQSLGQGLEFLIYFQGNSAPDKSGLPSDRFSAERTGGSVSTLTIQRTQQEDSAVYLCASSLGDRYNEQFFGPGTRLTVL.

This sequence joins TRBV14 and TRBJ1-6; tentatively, D is TRBD1 (5 bases). From germline, CDR1 is SGHDN and CDR2 FVKESK. The CDR3 length is 15 residues. The germline V and J ends were trimmed by 5 bases and 2 bases, with 10 bases remaining between them. The chain's CDR3 is CASSEMTAYNSPLHF. CDR3 DNA: TGTGCCAGCAGCGAGATGACAGCCTATAATTCACCCCTCCACTTT.

The chain combines TRBV28 with TRBJ1-2, with D maybe TRBD1 (5 bases). This CDR3 comprises 12 residues. CDR1 MDHEN and CDR2 SYDVKM come from the germline V gene. Deletions cut 4 bases from V and 10 bases from J, with 13 bases between. CDR3 nucleotides: TGTGCCAGCAGTTCTAGTGACAGAATCTACACCTTC. Amino acid sequence: CASSSSDRIYTF.